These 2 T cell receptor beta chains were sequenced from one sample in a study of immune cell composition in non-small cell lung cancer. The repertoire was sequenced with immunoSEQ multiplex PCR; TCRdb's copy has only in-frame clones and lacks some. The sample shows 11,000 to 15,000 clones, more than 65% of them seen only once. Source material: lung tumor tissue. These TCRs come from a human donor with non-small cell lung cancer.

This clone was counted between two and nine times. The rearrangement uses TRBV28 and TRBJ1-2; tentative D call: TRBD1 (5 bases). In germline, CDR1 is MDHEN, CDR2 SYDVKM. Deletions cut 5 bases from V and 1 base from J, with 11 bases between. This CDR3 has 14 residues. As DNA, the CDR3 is TGTGCCAGCAGTATCCGGGACCTTAACTATGGCTACACCTTC. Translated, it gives CASSIRDLNYGYTF.

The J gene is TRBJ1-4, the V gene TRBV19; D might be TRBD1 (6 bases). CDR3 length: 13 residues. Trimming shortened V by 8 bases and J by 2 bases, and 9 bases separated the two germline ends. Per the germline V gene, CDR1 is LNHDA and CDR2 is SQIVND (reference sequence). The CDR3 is CASSQGTNEKLFF. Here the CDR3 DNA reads TGTGCCAGTTCACAGGGTACTAATGAAAAACTGTTTTTT.